The 30 T cell receptor beta chains reported below all come from one sample, sequenced in a study of molecular identifiers for immune sequencing clone quantification. From the PCR reads, TCRdb called clonotypes with MiXCR, one entry per CDR3 protein. The table includes about 320,000 distinct CDR3 sequences, about a fifth detected once. The material sequenced was naive CD8+ T cells from blood, with Jurkat cell RNA spiked in. Stated subset: FACS-sorted CD8+CD4-CCR7+CD45RA+ naive T cells. These receptors all come from a human donor in good health. Some libraries in this study had Jurkat cell RNA spiked in.

The sample holds many counts of this clonotype. This sequence joins TRBV28 and TRBJ2-3, with 7 bases fitting TRBD2. Trimming took 3 bases from V and 4 from J; bases not matched to a gene: 4. The CDR3 contains 14 residues. Germline V gene lookup returns CDR1 MDHEN and CDR2 SYDVKM. The CDR3 DNA reads as TGTGCCAGCAGTTTTGCGGGGAGGGCAGATACGCAGTATTTT. Translated: CASSFAGRADTQYF.

This clonotype was counted at least ten times. The chain is built from TRBV7-9 and TRBJ2-7; 7 positions match TRBD1. The CDR3 extends over 13 amino acids. The germline V gene encodes CDR1 SEHNR and CDR2 FQNEAQ (reference sequence). Losses at the gene ends were 2 bases for V and 6 bases for J; bases not matched to a gene: 4. DNA for the CDR3: TGTGCCAGCAGCTTACACACAGGGGTCGAGCAGTACTTC. Translating gives CASSLHTGVEQYF.

This clonotype was seen only a few times. The CDR3 sequence is CASSLGTSVYPEAFF. In nucleotides, the CDR3 is TGCGCCAGCAGCCTGGGGACATCCGTATATCCTGAAGCTTTCTTT. The rearrangement links TRBV4-1 to TRBJ1-1; a possible D gene is TRBD1 (6 bases). V lost 4 bases, J lost 6 bases, and 18 bases lay in between. The length of the CDR3 is 15 residues. Germline CDR1 is MGHRA and CDR2 is YSYEKL.

Ten or more counts support this clonotype. The chain carries TRBV11-3 and TRBJ2-7; D may match TRBD1 or TRBD2 (5 bases each). The CDR3 has 12 residues. CDR1 and CDR2 from the germline V gene are SGHNT and YENEEA. Trimming stripped 4 bases from V and 5 bases from J, with 9 bases between. CDR3 bases: TGTGCCAGCAGCTCGCAGGGACACGAGCAGTACTTC. Protein: CASSSQGHEQYF.

Concerning this clonotype itself: This may stem from a read error, because a much larger clone lies one nucleotide away. This chain uses TRBV27 with TRBJ1-6; possible D gene TRBD1, 5 bases. The V end was cut by 4 bases, the J end by 8 bases, with 12 bases between. CDR3 length: 14 residues. The germline CDR1 and CDR2 sequences are MNHEY and SMNVEV (reference sequence). CDR3 residues: CASSYRNVDSPLHF. The CDR3 DNA reads as TGTGCCAGCAGTTACAGGAATGTGGATTCACCCCTCCACTTT.

This clonotype has more than one count but fewer than ten. CDR3 DNA: TGTGCCAGCAGTTCCCTGGGACAGATTACTCTTTCGAACACCGGGGAGCTGTTTTTT. It codes for CASSSLGQITLSNTGELFF. The chain is built from TRBV12-3 or TRBV12-4 and TRBJ2-2, with 7 bases lining up with TRBD1. The CDR3 totals 19 residues. Trimming cost V 4 bases and J 0 bases; bases outside gene matches: 14.

This clonotype was counted many times. CDR3: CASSPAEETQYF. CDR3 sequence (DNA): TGTGCCAGCAGCCCCGCGGAAGAGACCCAGTACTTC. V and J are TRBV7-9 and TRBJ2-5; D unclear. V shed 5 bases and J shed 3 bases, with 7 bases lying between them. CDR3 size: 12 residues. CDR1 and CDR2 (germline): SEHNR, FQNEAQ (reference sequence).

Turning to this clonotype: At one boundary the junction diverges from the germline segment, which might be a read error. DNA for the CDR3: TGTGCCATTCGAGCGGGGGCCTACAATGAGCGGTTCTTC. Its protein is CAIRAGAYNERFF. The rearrangement joins TRBV10-3 to TRBJ2-1, with TRBD2 matching 8 bases. Germline CDR1 ENHRY, CDR2 SYGVKD. The CDR3 totals 13 residues.

About this clonotype: A much larger clonotype is one base distant, so this may be a read error. The V gene is TRBV18, the J gene TRBJ1-5; the D is unclear. The CDR3 length is 14 residues. Germline values: CDR1 KGHSH, CDR2 LQKENI. The CDR3 spells CTSSPPGEGQPQHF. The CDR3 DNA follows: TGTACCAGCTCACCACCCGGGGAAGGTCAGCCCCAGCATTTT.

This clonotype was seen many times. V is TRBV28 and J is TRBJ1-3; tentatively, D is TRBD1 (6 bases). Germline CDR1 is MDHEN and CDR2 is SYDVKM. V was shortened by 6 bases and J by 4 bases, with 13 bases between the two germline ends. This CDR3 is 14 amino acids long. CDR3 coding DNA: TGTGCCAGCAGAATGGCCGGGACAGGAAACACCATATATTTT. Translation: CASRMAGTGNTIYF.

This clonotype was seen a few times. The V and J genes are TRBV9 and TRBJ2-7; 7 nucleotides agree with TRBD1. V dropped 3 bases and J dropped 7; count of bases not matched to a gene: 10. The germline CDR1 and CDR2 sequences are SGDLS and YYNGEE. The CDR3 extends over 14 amino acids. The CDR3 DNA sequence: TGTGCCAGCAGCGCGTGGGACAGTGGAGTGGAGCAGTACTTC. Protein: CASSAWDSGVEQYF.

V and J are TRBV20-1 and TRBJ2-2; D tentatively fits TRBD1 or TRBD2 (6 bases each). Trimming removed 3 bases from V and 4 bases from J, with 12 bases in between. Germline CDR1 and CDR2: DFQATT and SNEGSKA (reference sequence). The CDR3 consists of 14 residues. The CDR3 reads CSASGGLLTGELFF. The DNA of the CDR3 is TGCAGTGCTAGCGGGGGCTTGCTCACCGGGGAGCTGTTTTTT.

This clonotype has a count of ten or more. The CDR3 loop reads CASSPPRIKRGADTQYF. CDR3 nucleotides: TGTGCCAGCAGCCCCCCCCGGATAAAGCGGGGGGCAGATACGCAGTATTTT. V and J are TRBV13 and TRBJ2-3, with 9 bases matching TRBD2. Germline CDR1 PRHDT, CDR2 FYEKMQ (reference sequence). This CDR3 spans 17 amino acids. J lost 4 bases, V lost 5 bases, and 13 bases had no gene match.

On this clonotype itself: A much larger clone differs from this one at a single base, so this may be a read error. The chain joins TRBV9 to TRBJ2-7; D gene uncertain. This CDR3 is built from 14 residues. CDR1 is SGDLS and CDR2 is YYNGEE in the germline V gene. CDR3 in amino acids: CASGVDRTAHEQYF. Written as DNA, the CDR3 is TGTGCCAGCGGCGTAGACCGGACGGCCCACGAGCAGTACTTC. Combining the CDR3 with reference TRBV9 and TRBJ2-7 gives the whole variable domain DSGVTQTPKHLITATGQRVTLRCSPRSGDLSVYWYQQSLDQGLQFLIQYYNGEERAKGNILERFSAQQFPDLHSELNLSSLELGDSALYFCASGVDRTAHEQYFGPGTRLTVT.

Concerning this clonotype: This could be a read error, since a much larger clone is one nucleotide away. The rearrangement joins TRBV7-9 to TRBJ1-1, with TRBD1 as a possible D gene (6 bases). This CDR3 has 15 amino acids. Looked up from germline, CDR1 is SEHNR and CDR2 is FQNEAQ (reference sequence). The CDR3 region has the DNA TGTGCCTGCAGCTCTACAGGGTCTACGAACACTGAAGCTTTCTTT. Translation gives CACSSTGSTNTEAFF.

V and J are TRBV4-1 and TRBJ2-3; D may match TRBD1 or TRBD2 (5 bases each). CDR3 size: 17 residues. Trimming removed 1 base at V and 1 base at J, with 15 bases between. CDR1 MGHRA and CDR2 YSYEKL come from the germline V gene. The CDR3 bases are TGCGCCAGCAGCCAAGGAGGGACCACCCCGGGCACAGATACGCAGTATTTT. This codes for CASSQGGTTPGTDTQYF.

This clonotype was found many times. This chain joins TRBV4-1 and TRBJ1-1; D is possibly TRBD1 (6 bases). Germline V gene data show CDR1 as MGHRA and CDR2 as YSYEKL. The V and J ends lost 4 bases and 3 bases respectively, with 12 bases between them. The CDR3 is made up of 14 amino acids. DNA of the CDR3: TGCGCCAGCAGCCGCCCGGGGGGCGACACTGAAGCTTTCTTT. Its translation: CASSRPGGDTEAFF.

Many counts were recorded for this clonotype. The chain joins TRBV15 to TRBJ1-3; the D is unclear. V lost 6 bases and J 0 bases, leaving 3 bases between the germline ends. The CDR3 is 12 residues long. The germline gives CDR1 LNHNV, CDR2 YYDKDF (reference sequence). Written as DNA, the CDR3 is TGTGCCACCAGTTTCTCTGGAAACACCATATATTTT. Encoded protein: CATSFSGNTIYF.

The V and J genes are TRBV5-6 and TRBJ1-3; D is perhaps TRBD1 (6 bases). The germline CDR1 and CDR2 sequences are SGHDT and YYEEEE. V was shortened by 4 bases and J by 1 base, with 18 bases between the two germline ends. This CDR3 is 17 amino acids long. The CDR3 loop is CASSPGAPWFSGNTIYF. The CDR3 DNA reads TGTGCCAGCAGCCCAGGGGCCCCATGGTTTTCTGGAAACACCATATATTTT.

This clonotype appeared a few times. J is TRBJ2-1 and V is TRBV11-3, with D maybe TRBD2 (5 bases). The CDR3 extends over 14 amino acids. Germline V gives CDR1 SGHNT, CDR2 YENEEA. V was trimmed by 7 bases and J by 8 bases, leaving 18 bases between them. The CDR3 coding sequence is TGTGCCAGCAACCGGGGTGGCCCCGCCGATGAGCAGTTCTTC. It codes for CASNRGGPADEQFF.

There are many counts of this clonotype. The rearrangement joins TRBV19 to TRBJ2-6; no firm D call. The germline V and J ends were trimmed by 0 bases and 0 bases, with 9 bases remaining between them. Germline values: CDR1 LNHDA, CDR2 SQIVND (reference sequence). CDR3 length equals 17 residues. CDR3 residues: CASSIEKRFSGANVLTF. The CDR3 DNA reads as TGTGCCAGTAGTATAGAGAAGCGTTTCTCTGGGGCCAACGTCCTGACTTTC.

This clonotype was picked up many times. The CDR3 DNA follows: TGTGCCAGCAGCACCTTTAGCACAGATACGCAGTATTTT. Amino acids: CASSTFSTDTQYF. The chain has TRBV6-2 or TRBV6-3 and TRBJ2-3; D unresolved. Germline-derived CDR1 and CDR2 are MNHEY and SVGEGT. This CDR3 is built from 13 residues. V was pared by 6 bases and J by 0 bases, with 7 bases between.

This clonotype was recorded at least ten times. The J gene is TRBJ2-5, the V gene TRBV7-9, with 8 positions matching TRBD1. The CDR3 runs 13 residues. J was trimmed by 5 bases and V by 7 bases; bases with no gene match: 6. Germline loops: CDR1 SEHNR, CDR2 FQNEAQ (reference sequence). The CDR3 here is CASTNRGEETQYF. Written as DNA, the CDR3 is TGTGCCAGCACCAACAGGGGGGAGGAGACCCAGTACTTC. Variable domain in full (rest from reference TRBV7-9 and TRBJ2-5): DTGVSQNPRHKITKRGQNVTFRCDPISEHNRLYWYRQTLGQGPEFLTYFQNEAQLEKSRLLSDRFSAERPKGSFSTLEIQRTEQGDSAMYLCASTNRGEETQYFGPGTRLLVL.

This clonotype occurred many times. This sequence joins TRBV6-2 or TRBV6-3 and TRBJ1-5; the D is unclear. Per the germline V gene, CDR1 is MNHEY and CDR2 is SVGEGT. V was clipped by 2 bases and J by 4 bases, with 9 bases between them. CDR3 size: 14 residues. This CDR3 is CASSYGRLNQPQHF. DNA of the CDR3: TGTGCCAGCAGTTACGGTCGGTTGAATCAGCCCCAGCATTTT.

The gene calls are TRBV28 and TRBJ1-2; the D is unclear. V shed 4 bases and J shed 4 bases, with 19 bases lying between them. The CDR3 runs 16 residues. Germline values: CDR1 MDHEN, CDR2 SYDVKM. CDR3 sequence (DNA): TGTGCCAGCAGTTCACTACCGGACGGCTCTAGCTATGGCTACACCTTC. Its protein product is CASSSLPDGSSYGYTF.

This clonotype has a count of ten or more. V gene TRBV29-1 combines with J gene TRBJ2-7, with 12 bases fitting TRBD1. Per germline, CDR1 SQVTM and CDR2 ANQGSEA. With V trimmed by 6 bases and J by 0 bases, 3 bases remained unmatched. This CDR3 spans 14 amino acids. For the CDR3, the DNA is TGCAGCGTACGGGGACAGGGGGCCTCCTACGAGCAGTACTTC. It translates to CSVRGQGASYEQYF.

The sample holds a few counts of this clonotype. J is TRBJ2-1 and V is TRBV7-8; D gene ambiguous. Trimming pared 1 base from V and 3 bases from J, leaving 1 base between. This CDR3 comprises 12 residues. Germline V lookup: CDR1 SGHVS, CDR2 FQNEAQ. The CDR3 DNA is TGTGCCAGCAGCTTAGTCTACAATGAGCAGTTCTTC. Protein product: CASSLVYNEQFF.

Points on this clonotype: This sequence may be a read error, since a much larger clone differs from it by one base. V usage is TRBV15 and J usage is TRBJ2-1; perhaps D is TRBD1 or TRBD2 (6 bases each). Germline lookup yields CDR1 LNHNV and CDR2 YYDKDF (reference sequence). Trimming removed 6 bases at V and 7 bases at J, with 13 bases between. CDR3 length: 13 amino acids. The DNA for the CDR3 is TGTGCCACCAGAAGGGGGGCAGGGAATGAGCAGTTCTTC. Protein product: CATRRGAGNEQFF.

This clonotype showed up many times. CDR3 sequence (DNA): TGTGCCAGCAGTTTAGCACAGGGGATCAATGAGCAGTTCTTC. Translated, it gives CASSLAQGINEQFF. The chain has TRBV12-3 or TRBV12-4 and TRBJ2-1, with 7 bases matching TRBD1. The CDR3 loop spans 14 amino acids. Unmatched junction bases numbered 2, after V lost 0 bases and J lost 6 bases.

This clonotype was seen at least ten times. The chain carries TRBV5-6 and TRBJ2-5, with TRBD2 matching over 10 bases. V trimming: 4 bases; J trimming: 2 bases; junction bases outside the gene matches: 8. There are 16 residues in the CDR3. Germline loops: CDR1 SGHDT, CDR2 YYEEEE. The CDR3 DNA follows: TGTGCCAGCAGCCTAGCCACTAGCGGGATTCAAGAGACCCAGTACTTC. It translates to CASSLATSGIQETQYF.